The rows below give T cell receptor beta chains drawn from one sample of a study of OX40 agonist ivuxolimab in advanced cancers. Clones were sequenced by immunoSEQ multiplex PCR, and TCRdb holds only the in-frame ones, with some missing. The sample lists around 100,000 clones, approximately 89% occurring once. Here the sequenced sample was CD4+ or CD8+ T cells sorted from blood, taken in a trial of the OX40 agonist ivuxolimab. These receptors all come from an adult with an advanced solid tumor such as melanoma, head and neck, liver or kidney cancer. Both conserved end residues are part of each CDR3. Each record gives: J gene, V gene, D gene, clone size, CDR3 protein, CDR3 DNA. The D gene is left open where the match is weak. The listing skips clone size in some rows; elsewhere it reads once, few, many or a size class.

>TRBJ2-3|TRBV4-3|NA|NA
CASSLNWATDTQYF
TGCGCCAGCAGCCTTAACTGGGCAACAGATACGCAGTATTTT
>TRBJ2-7|TRBV19|TRBD1|NA
CASSPTGQGNSYEQYF
TGTGCCAGTAGTCCCACCGGACAGGGAAACTCCTACGAGCAGTACTTC
>TRBJ2-7|TRBV7-2|TRBD2|NA
CASSFKGGRPPITYEQYF
TGTGCCAGCAGCTTTAAGGGCGGGAGGCCACCGATTACGTACGAGCAGTACTTC
>TRBJ2-3|TRBV6-1|NA|NA
CASSEFVGSSSTDTQYF
TGTGCCAGCAGTGAATTCGTCGGTTCCTCTAGCACAGATACGCAGTATTTT
>TRBJ2-1|TRBV7-3|TRBD2|NA
CASSLGFAGDHYNEQFF
TGTGCCAGCAGCTTAGGATTTGCGGGAGATCACTACAATGAGCAGTTCTTC
>TRBJ1-1|TRBV7-9|NA|NA
CASSPGTLMNTEAFF
TGTGCCAGCAGCCCAGGGACACTGATGAACACTGAAGCTTTCTTT
>TRBJ1-1|TRBV6-1|TRBD1|NA
CASSVQGGTEAFF
TGTGCCAGCAGTGTTCAGGGGGGCACTGAAGCTTTCTTT
>TRBJ2-7|TRBV5-5|NA|NA
CASSLGLGTSYEQYF
TGTGCCAGCAGCTTAGGGCTCGGTACCTCCTACGAGCAGTACTTC
>TRBJ2-1|TRBV18|NA|NA
CASSPRQTSYNEQFF
TGTGCCAGCTCTCCCCGACAGACCTCCTACAATGAGCAGTTCTTC
>TRBJ1-2|TRBV15|NA|NA
CATSGGLSYGYTF
TGTGCCACCAGCGGGGGGCTGTCCTATGGCTACACCTTC
>TRBJ2-5|TRBV5-1|NA|NA
CASSFMGETQYF
TGCGCCAGCAGCTTCATGGGTGAGACCCAGTACTTC
>TRBJ1-5|TRBV5-6|NA|NA
CASSFLGQPQHF
TGTGCCAGCAGCTTCCTAGGACAGCCCCAGCATTTT
>TRBJ2-1|TRBV2|NA|NA
CASNPDSYSYNEQFF
TGTGCCAGCAATCCGGACAGCTACTCCTACAATGAGCAGTTCTTC
>TRBJ1-2|TRBV19|TRBD1|NA
CASSITGGAGYGYTF
TGTGCCAGTAGTATCACAGGGGGCGCAGGCTATGGCTACACCTTC
>TRBJ2-3|TRBV4-1|NA|NA
CASSQALKADTQYF
TGCGCCAGCAGCCAAGCCTTAAAAGCAGATACGCAGTATTTT
>TRBJ1-2|TRBV5-6|NA|NA
CASSPWDGGYGYTF
TGTGCCAGCAGCCCGTGGGACGGGGGCTATGGCTACACCTTC
>TRBJ2-3|TRBV4-1|NA|NA
CASSQVVAETDTQYF
TGCGCCAGCAGCCAAGTGGTAGCGGAGACAGATACGCAGTATTTT
>TRBJ2-1|TRBV7-3|NA|NA
CASSLQGPEGEQFF
TGTGCCAGCAGCCTACAGGGCCCCGAGGGTGAGCAGTTCTTC
>TRBJ1-1|TRBV7-2|NA|NA
CASSPGWGMALRVPEAFF
TGTGCCAGCAGCCCAGGGTGGGGAATGGCCCTGCGGGTCCCTGAAGCTTTCTTT
>TRBJ1-1|TRBV4-3|NA|NA
CASSRGQVETEAFF
TGCGCCAGCAGCCGGGGGCAAGTAGAGACTGAAGCTTTCTTT
>TRBJ2-1|TRBV6-5|NA|NA
CASTQTVSSYNEQFF
TGTGCCAGCACCCAGACTGTGAGCTCCTACAATGAGCAGTTCTTC
>TRBJ2-7|TRBV6-1|NA|NA
CASSERRGGKYEQYF
TGTGCCAGCAGTGAACGAAGGGGCGGGAAGTACGAGCAGTACTTC
>TRBJ2-1|TRBV5-6|TRBD2|NA
CASSWGEGRDEQFF
TGTGCCAGCAGCTGGGGGGAGGGCCGCGATGAGCAGTTCTTC
>TRBJ1-1|TRBV28|NA|NA
CASRRLEGPLDTEAFF
TGTGCCAGCAGGAGGCTGGAGGGGCCCCTGGACACTGAAGCTTTCTTT
>TRBJ2-7|TRBV7-8|TRBD2|NA
CASRPQAGVYEQYF
TGTGCCAGCAGGCCACAAGCGGGAGTCTACGAGCAGTACTTC
>TRBJ2-6|TRBV6-1|NA|NA
CASSATGSGANVLTF
TGTGCCAGCAGTGCGACGGGCTCTGGGGCCAACGTCCTGACTTTC
>TRBJ2-6|TRBV7-9|NA|NA
CASSVTGVAGANVLTF
TGTGCCAGCAGCGTAACGGGGGTGGCTGGGGCCAACGTCCTGACTTTC
>TRBJ2-2|TRBV9|NA|NA
CASSVLTGELFF
TGTGCCAGCAGCGTGCTTACCGGGGAGCTGTTTTTT
>TRBJ1-4|TRBV4-1|NA|NA
CASSQLLGEKLFF
TGCGCCAGCAGCCAACTGTTGGGGGAAAAACTGTTTTTT
>TRBJ2-7|TRBV10-2|TRBD2|NA
CASSEGGRGYEEQYF
TGCGCCAGCAGTGAAGGCGGGAGGGGGTACGAAGAGCAGTACTTC
>TRBJ2-7|TRBV5-4|NA|once
CASSQRGVGDEQYF
TGTGCCAGCAGCCAGAGGGGGGTGGGTGACGAGCAGTACTTC
>TRBJ1-2|TRBV19|NA|once
CASSMSRGWNYGYTF
TGTGCCAGTAGTATGAGCAGGGGATGGAACTATGGCTACACCTTC
>TRBJ2-7|TRBV19|TRBD1|NA
CASSIIPGQGSHEQYF
TGTGCCAGTAGTATTATTCCGGGACAGGGGTCCCACGAGCAGTACTTC
>TRBJ1-1|TRBV7-8|NA|NA
CASGAGLDTEAFF
TGTGCCAGCGGGGCGGGGTTGGACACTGAAGCTTTCTTT
>TRBJ2-5|TRBV7-3|TRBD2|NA
CASSLSPTSGQETQYF
TGTGCCAGCAGCTTATCCCCAACTAGCGGGCAAGAGACCCAGTACTTC
>TRBJ1-1|TRBV5-1|TRBD1|once
CASSRRDRNTEAFF
TGCGCCAGCAGCCGCCGGGACAGGAACACTGAAGCTTTCTTT
>TRBJ2-7|TRBV7-3|NA|NA
CASSLDRTGGEQYF
TGTGCCAGCAGCCTGGATCGGACTGGAGGGGAGCAGTACTTC
>TRBJ2-3|TRBV2|TRBD1|NA
CASSAGTGSTDTQYF
TGTGCCAGCAGCGCCGGGACAGGTAGCACAGATACGCAGTATTTT
>TRBJ2-5|TRBV4-1|TRBD2|NA
CASSQAGLAGGETQYF
TGCGCCAGCAGCCAAGCGGGACTAGCGGGAGGGGAGACCCAGTACTTC
>TRBJ2-3|TRBV2|NA|NA
CASRKAWGDTQYF
TGTGCCAGCAGAAAGGCCTGGGGGGATACGCAGTATTTT
>TRBJ2-2|TRBV19|TRBD2|NA
CASSIGGRAPGELFF
TGTGCCAGTAGTATAGGCGGGAGGGCCCCCGGGGAGCTGTTTTTT
>TRBJ1-2|TRBV21-1|NA|NA
CASSIENRVSGACYGYTF
TGTGCCAGCAGCATCGAGAACAGGGTTTCAGGAGCGTGTTATGGCTACACCTTC
>TRBJ2-2|TRBV30|NA|NA
CAWRITGELFF
TGTGCCTGGAGGATCACCGGGGAGCTGTTTTTT
>TRBJ1-2|TRBV18|TRBD1|NA
CASSDRDRGNYGYTF
TGTGCCAGCTCAGACCGGGACAGGGGTAACTATGGCTACACCTTC
>TRBJ1-1|TRBV19|NA|NA
CASSTEVPNTEAFF
TGTGCCAGTAGCACCGAAGTTCCGAACACTGAAGCTTTCTTT
>TRBJ2-5|TRBV5-1|NA|NA
CASSLVGDQETQYF
TGCGCCAGCAGCTTGGTTGGCGACCAAGAGACCCAGTACTTC
>TRBJ2-1|TRBV10-3|TRBD2|once
CAINGLANNEQFF
TGTGCCATCAATGGACTAGCCAACAATGAGCAGTTCTTC
>TRBJ2-7|TRBV5-1|NA|NA
CASSLGPNGGYEQYF
TGCGCCAGCAGCTTGGGCCCTAACGGGGGCTACGAGCAGTACTTC
>TRBJ2-1|TRBV11-2|NA|NA
CASSRWGLSSYNEQFF
TGTGCCAGCAGCAGATGGGGGCTGAGCTCCTACAATGAGCAGTTCTTC
>TRBJ1-5|TRBV20-1|NA|NA
CSASRGQPQHF
TGCAGTGCTAGTCGGGGTCAGCCCCAGCATTTT
>TRBJ2-7|TRBV29-1|NA|NA
CSVEDSMGVEQYF
TGCAGCGTTGAAGATTCGATGGGGGTTGAGCAGTACTTC
>TRBJ2-7|TRBV7-2|NA|NA
CASTQGSLYEQYF
TGTGCCAGCACCCAAGGGAGTCTCTACGAGCAGTACTTC
>TRBJ2-1|TRBV4-1|TRBD2|NA
CASSPASGGPYNEQFF
TGCGCCAGCAGCCCCGCTTCGGGGGGACCCTACAATGAGCAGTTCTTC
>TRBJ2-2|TRBV27|NA|NA
CASSYQNTGELFF
TGTGCCAGCAGTTACCAGAACACCGGGGAGCTGTTTTTT
>TRBJ2-1|TRBV28|TRBD2|NA
CASIGTSGRSYNEQFF
TGTGCCAGCATCGGGACTAGCGGACGCTCCTACAATGAGCAGTTCTTC